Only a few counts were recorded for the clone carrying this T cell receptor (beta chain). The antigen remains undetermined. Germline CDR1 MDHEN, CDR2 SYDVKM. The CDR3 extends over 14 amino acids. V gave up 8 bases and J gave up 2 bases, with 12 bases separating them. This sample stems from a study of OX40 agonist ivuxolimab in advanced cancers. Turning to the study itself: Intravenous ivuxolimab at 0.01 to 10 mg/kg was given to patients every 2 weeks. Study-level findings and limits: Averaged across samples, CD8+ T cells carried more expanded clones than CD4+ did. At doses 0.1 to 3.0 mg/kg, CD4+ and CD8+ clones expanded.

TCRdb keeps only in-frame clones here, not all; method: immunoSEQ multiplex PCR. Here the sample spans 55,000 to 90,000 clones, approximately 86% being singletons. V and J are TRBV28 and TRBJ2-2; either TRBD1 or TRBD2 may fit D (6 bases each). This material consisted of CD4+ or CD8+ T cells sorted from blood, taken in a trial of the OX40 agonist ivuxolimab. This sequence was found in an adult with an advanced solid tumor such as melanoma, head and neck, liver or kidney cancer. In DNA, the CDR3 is TGTGCCAGCGGAGGGGGAAGTAACACCGGGGAGCTGTTTTTT. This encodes CASGGGSNTGELFF.